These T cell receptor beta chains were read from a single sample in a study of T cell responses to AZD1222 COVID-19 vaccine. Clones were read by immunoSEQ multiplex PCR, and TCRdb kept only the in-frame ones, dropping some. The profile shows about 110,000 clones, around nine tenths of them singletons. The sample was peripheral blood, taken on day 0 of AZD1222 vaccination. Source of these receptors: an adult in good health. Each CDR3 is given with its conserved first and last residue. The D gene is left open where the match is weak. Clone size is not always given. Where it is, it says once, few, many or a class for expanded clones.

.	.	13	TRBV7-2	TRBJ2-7	TGTGCCAGCAGCTTAGAAAGACGGCTCTTACAGTACTTC	CASSLERRLLQYF
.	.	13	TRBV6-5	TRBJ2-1	TGTGCCAGCAGTATGACAGTCCACAATGAGCAGTTCTTC	CASSMTVHNEQFF
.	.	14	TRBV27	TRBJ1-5	TGTGCCAGCAGTTTATTGGGGGGAGGTCAGCCCCAGCATTTT	CASSLLGGGQPQHF
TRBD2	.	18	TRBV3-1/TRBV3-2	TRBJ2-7	TGTGCCAGCAGCCAGGGGACTAGCGGGGGGATTAGCTCCTACGAGCAGTACTTC	CASSQGTSGGISSYEQYF
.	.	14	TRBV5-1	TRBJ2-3	TGCGCCAGCAGCGAGGACCTAAACACAGATACGCAGTATTTT	CASSEDLNTDTQYF
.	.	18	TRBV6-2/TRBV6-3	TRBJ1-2	TGTGCCAGCAGCGAAACGACAGCGAGGGGATCCCGCAACTATGGCTACACCTTC	CASSETTARGSRNYGYTF
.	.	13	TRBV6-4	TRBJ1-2	TGTGCCAGCAGTGAACGAGGGGGCTATGGCTACACCTTC	CASSERGGYGYTF
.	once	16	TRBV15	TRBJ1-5	TGTGCCACCAGCAGAGATCTGGCCAGGGTGGAACAGGCCCAGCATTTT	CATSRDLARVEQAQHF
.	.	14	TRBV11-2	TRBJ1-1	TGTGCCAGCAGCCAAGGTACTTGGAACACTGAAGCTTTCTTT	CASSQGTWNTEAFF
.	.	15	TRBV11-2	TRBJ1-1	TGTGCCAGCAGTAGGGGGGGGGAAGTGAACACTGAAGCTTTCTTT	CASSRGGEVNTEAFF
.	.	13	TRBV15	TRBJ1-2	TGTGCCACCAGACTTTCGGGGGGTGGCGGCTACACCTTC	CATRLSGGGGYTF
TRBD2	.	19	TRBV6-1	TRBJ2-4	TGTGCCAGCAGTGAATGGGCGGGGGGGCCCTCTTTAGCCAAAAACATTCAGTACTTC	CASSEWAGGPSLAKNIQYF
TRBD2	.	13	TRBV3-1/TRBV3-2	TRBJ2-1	TGTGCCAGCAGCCGCTCTGGACTAGCGGTCGTGTTCTTC	CASSRSGLAVVFF
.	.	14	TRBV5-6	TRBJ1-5	TGTGCCAGCAGCTTGGAGGGTTTCAATCAGCCCCAGCATTTT	CASSLEGFNQPQHF
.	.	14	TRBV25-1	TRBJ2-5	TGTGCCAGCAGTGCCTCGGGGAGCGCAGAGACCCAGTACTTC	CASSASGSAETQYF
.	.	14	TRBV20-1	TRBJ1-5	TGCAGTGCTAGTGTAACAGGGCCCAATCAGCCCCAGCATTTT	CSASVTGPNQPQHF
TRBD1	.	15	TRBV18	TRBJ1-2	TGTGCCAGCTCACCCGGGACAGGGTTCCACTATGGCTACACCTTC	CASSPGTGFHYGYTF
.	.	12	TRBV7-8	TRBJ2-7	TGTGCCAGCAGCTTAGTGACCTACGAGCAGTACTTC	CASSLVTYEQYF
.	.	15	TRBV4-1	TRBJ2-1	TGCGCCAGCAGCCGGCGAACGGGAATGAACAATGAGCAGTTCTTC	CASSRRTGMNNEQFF
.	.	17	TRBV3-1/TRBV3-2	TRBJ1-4	TGTGCCAGCAGCCAAGAGACGATGACAGGTGGTAATGAAAAACTGTTTTTT	CASSQETMTGGNEKLFF
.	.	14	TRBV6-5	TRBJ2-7	TGTGCCAGCAGTTACGCGGTCAGCTCCTACGAGCAGTACTTC	CASSYAVSSYEQYF
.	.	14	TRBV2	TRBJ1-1	TGTGCCAGCAGTGGAGGGGGATTCCCGGCTGAAGCTTTCTTT	CASSGGGFPAEAFF
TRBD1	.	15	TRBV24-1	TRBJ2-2	TGTGCCACCAGTCCGGGACAGGGGGTCACCGGGGAGCTGTTTTTT	CATSPGQGVTGELFF
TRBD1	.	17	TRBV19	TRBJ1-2	TGTGCCAGTAGTAGTAATATCGTAACAGGGGGCGAAAGTGGCTACACCTTC	CASSSNIVTGGESGYTF
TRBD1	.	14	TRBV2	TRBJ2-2	TGTGCCAGCAGTGAACGACAGGGAACCGGGGAGCTGTTTTTT	CASSERQGTGELFF
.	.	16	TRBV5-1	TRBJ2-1	TGCGCCAGCAGCTTGGGGGGCGGGATCTCCTACAATGAGCAGTTCTTC	CASSLGGGISYNEQFF
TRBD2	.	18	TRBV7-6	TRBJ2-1	TGTGCCAGCAGCTCCCCGGGGACTAGCGGGTTTTCCTACAATGAGCAGTTCTTC	CASSSPGTSGFSYNEQFF
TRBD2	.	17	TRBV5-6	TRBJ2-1	TGTGCCAGCAGCCCGCCCGTTACTAGCGGGGGAGACAATGAGCAGTTCTTC	CASSPPVTSGGDNEQFF
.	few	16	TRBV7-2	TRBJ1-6	TGTGCCAGCAGCTTATTGGGAGGGCAAGCCAATTCACCCCTCCACTTT	CASSLLGGQANSPLHF
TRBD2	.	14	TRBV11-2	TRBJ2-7	TGTGCCAGCAGCTTACAAAGCGGGAGATACGAGCAGTACTTC	CASSLQSGRYEQYF
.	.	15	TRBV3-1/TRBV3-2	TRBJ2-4	TGTGCCAGCAGCCAAGGGGGGGATCTATCGGGCATTCAGTACTTC	CASSQGGDLSGIQYF
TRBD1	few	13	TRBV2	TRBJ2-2	TGTGCCAGCCGGGGACAGGCCGCCGGGGAGCTGTTTTTT	CASRGQAAGELFF
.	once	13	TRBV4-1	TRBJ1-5	TGCGCCAGCAGCCAGGAATTGAGGCAGCCCCAGCATTTT	CASSQELRQPQHF
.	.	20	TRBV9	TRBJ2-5	TGTGCCAGCAGCGTAGGAATAGGGGGCAGGGGACTTGGGAAACAAGAGACCCAGTACTTC	CASSVGIGGRGLGKQETQYF
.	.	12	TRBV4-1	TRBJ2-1	TGCGCCAGCAGCCAACCCAACAATGAGCAGTTCTTC	CASSQPNNEQFF
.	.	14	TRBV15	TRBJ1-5	TGTGCCACCAGCAGTAGTTTCAGCAATCAGCCCCAGCATTTT	CATSSSFSNQPQHF
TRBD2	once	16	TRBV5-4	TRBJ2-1	TGTGCCAGCAGCGGGGAGGCTAGCGGAGATTACAATGAGCAGTTCTTC	CASSGEASGDYNEQFF
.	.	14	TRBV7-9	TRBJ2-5	TGTGCCACCCTACCGGGACTGATAGAAGAGACCCAGTACTTC	CATLPGLIEETQYF
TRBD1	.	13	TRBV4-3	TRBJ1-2	TGCGCCAGCAGCCAAGGGACAGGGTATGGCTACACCTTC	CASSQGTGYGYTF
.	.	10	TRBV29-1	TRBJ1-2	TGCAGCGTTGAAGATGGGGCCCGCACCTTC	CSVEDGARTF
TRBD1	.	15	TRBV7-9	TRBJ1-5	TGTGCCAGCAGCTCAGACAGGGGGCGGAATCAGCCCCAGCATTTT	CASSSDRGRNQPQHF
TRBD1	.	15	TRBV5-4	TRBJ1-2	TGTGCCAGCAGCAGCGGACAGGGCACGGGGTATGGCTACACCTTC	CASSSGQGTGYGYTF
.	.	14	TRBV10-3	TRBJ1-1	TGTGCCATCAGTGTGGGGGGGAGTAGAACGGAAGCTTTCTTT	CAISVGGSRTEAFF
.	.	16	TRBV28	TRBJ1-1	TGTGCCAGCAGTTTAACGGGTTTTCTAGGGAACACTGAAGCTTTCTTT	CASSLTGFLGNTEAFF
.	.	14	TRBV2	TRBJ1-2	TGTGCCAGCAGTATGGGACCCGTTGTATATGGCTACACCTTC	CASSMGPVVYGYTF
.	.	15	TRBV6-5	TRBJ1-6	TGTGCCAGCAGCCCCGGGGGCGATATGATTTCACCCCTCCACTTT	CASSPGGDMISPLHF
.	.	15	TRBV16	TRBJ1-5	TGTGCCAGCTGCCGGTCGACATATAGCAATCAGCCCCAGCATTTT	CASCRSTYSNQPQHF
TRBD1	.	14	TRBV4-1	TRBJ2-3	TGCGCCAGCAGTCTTCTAGGGGGCTCAGATACGCAGTATTTT	CASSLLGGSDTQYF
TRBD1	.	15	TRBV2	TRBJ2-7	TGTGCCAGCAGGCCCACCCGGGACAGAGACTACGAGCAGTACTTC	CASRPTRDRDYEQYF
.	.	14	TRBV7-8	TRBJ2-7	TGTGCCAGCAGCTTAGGGGGGGACAGTTACGAGCAGTACTTC	CASSLGGDSYEQYF
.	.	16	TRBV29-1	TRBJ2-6	TGCAGCGTTGGGGGCCAGTCGGGCTCCGGGGCCAACGTCCTGACTTTC	CSVGGQSGSGANVLTF
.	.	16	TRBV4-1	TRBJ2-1	TGCGCCAGCAGCCAACTAGGGCCAGGGGTTGGCAATGAGCAGTTCTTC	CASSQLGPGVGNEQFF
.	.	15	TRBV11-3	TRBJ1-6	TGTGCCAGCAGCGACGCGCAGGGGTATAATTCACCCCTCCACTTT	CASSDAQGYNSPLHF
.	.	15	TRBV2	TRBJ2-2	TGTGCCAGCAGTGAATTGGAGGCAGGGTTCGGGGAGCTGTTTTTT	CASSELEAGFGELFF
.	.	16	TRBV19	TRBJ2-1	TGTGCCAGTACCTCATTCAGTTCCTTCTCCTACAATGAGCAGTTCTTC	CASTSFSSFSYNEQFF
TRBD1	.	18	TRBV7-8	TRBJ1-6	TGTGCCAGCAGCGCCCGGGACAGGGGGCGGTCTAGTATTTCACCCCTCCACTTT	CASSARDRGRSSISPLHF
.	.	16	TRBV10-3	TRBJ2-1	TGTGCAAGCTCCGGGTCATCGACTATGGATCGTAATGAGCAGTTCTTC	CASSGSSTMDRNEQFF
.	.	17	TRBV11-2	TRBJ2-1	TGTGCCAGCAGCTTAGAAATCCGTGGTCTAGGACCCGGCGAGCAGTTCTTC	CASSLEIRGLGPGEQFF